The 20 T cell receptor beta chains below all came from one sample that was sequenced in a study of human T cells and chemical hapten exposure. Time point of the sample: patch test 2, 6 weeks after DPC sensitization. The treatment denotes: therapeutic diphenylcyclopropenone sensitization with weekly scalp DPC. TCRdb re-called the RACE reads with MiXCR, one entry per CDR3 protein. This table holds 120,000 to 150,000 distinct CDR3 sequences, 10% to 15% found once. Here the sequenced sample was whole blood, taken in connection with sensitization to the hapten diphenylcyclopropenone (DPC). The receptors stem from a woman between 45 and 60 years old with alopecia areata. Some clones in this sample may be carry-over from other donors' samples.

This clonotype was detected only a few times. The rearrangement uses TRBV7-8 and TRBJ2-2; maybe TRBD1 (6 bases). CDR1 SGHVS and CDR2 FQNEAQ come from the germline V gene. The CDR3 covers 14 residues. Trimming took 7 bases from V and 0 from J, leaving 9 bases between them. CDR3 sequence: CASIRDTNTGELFF. Written as DNA, the CDR3 is TGTGCCAGCATCCGGGACACGAACACCGGGGAGCTGTTTTTT.

The chain couples TRBV6-2 or TRBV6-3 to TRBJ2-7, with 7 bases that match TRBD1. CDR1 and CDR2 from the germline V gene are MNHEY and SVGEGT. The length of the CDR3 is 14 residues. J was trimmed by 4 bases and V by 4 bases; bases with no gene match: 7. The CDR3 here is CASSLDRLRYEQYF. The CDR3 DNA is TGTGCCAGCAGTTTGGACAGGCTTCGTTACGAGCAGTACTTC.

This clonotype has ten or more counts. The rearrangement links TRBV7-9 to TRBJ2-1; no clear D gene. The CDR3 extends over 13 amino acids. V lost 4 bases, J lost 6 bases, and 10 bases lay in between. Germline values: CDR1 SEHNR, CDR2 FQNEAQ (reference sequence). CDR3 coding DNA: TGTGCCAGCAGCTCCGACGGAGTCAATGAGCAGTTCTTC. Translated: CASSSDGVNEQFF. The full variable domain, with the rest looked up from reference TRBV7-9 and TRBJ2-1, is DTGVSQNPRHKITKRGQNVTFRCDPISEHNRLYWYRQTLGQGPEFLTYFQNEAQLEKSRLLSDRFSAERPKGSFSTLEIQRTEQGDSAMYLCASSSDGVNEQFFGPGTRLTVL.

This chain uses TRBV20-1 with TRBJ1-2; D is uncertain. Germline lookup yields CDR1 DFQATT and CDR2 SNEGSKA (reference sequence). CDR3 length equals 12 residues. The germline V and J ends were trimmed by 1 base and 6 bases, with 9 bases remaining between them. The CDR3 is CSARVQADGYTF. In DNA, the CDR3 is TGCAGTGCTAGAGTACAAGCAGATGGCTACACCTTC.

This clonotype was seen only a few times. The rearrangement uses TRBV28 and TRBJ2-5, with 7 nucleotides matching TRBD2. Germline V gene data show CDR1 as MDHEN and CDR2 as SYDVKM. V trimming: 6 bases; J trimming: 4 bases; junction bases outside the gene matches: 11. The CDR3 totals 15 residues. CDR3 nucleotides: TGTGCCAGCAGGTGGGCTAGCGGAGGGCGAGAGACCCAGTACTTC. Translation gives CASRWASGGRETQYF.

This clonotype has ten or more counts. The V and J genes are TRBV7-2 and TRBJ2-7, with TRBD2 matching over 10 bases. Unmatched junction bases numbered 6, after V lost 5 bases and J lost 2 bases. The length of the CDR3 is 15 residues. CDR1 is SGHTA and CDR2 is FQGNSA in the germline V gene. The CDR3 protein is CASSPRLAGTYEQYF. The CDR3 nucleotides read TGTGCCAGCAGCCCCCGACTAGCGGGCACCTACGAGCAGTACTTC.

This clonotype was counted ten times or more. The V call is TRBV19, the J call TRBJ2-1; 8 nucleotides line up with TRBD1. This CDR3 is 15 amino acids long. Germline CDR1 is LNHDA and CDR2 is SQIVND (reference sequence). The ends lost 7 bases at V and 1 base at J; junction bases unmatched: 6. CDR3 nucleotides: TGTGCCAGTACCCCGACAGGGGAGTCCTACAATGAGCAGTTCTTC. It translates to CASTPTGESYNEQFF.

To note about this clonotype: This may arise from a read error, as a much more abundant clone is one base away. This rearrangement joins TRBV6-2 or TRBV6-3 to TRBJ2-5; TRBD1 aligns across 9 bases. CDR1 MNHEY and CDR2 SVGEGT come from the germline V gene. The V gene end was trimmed by 6 bases and the J gene end by 3 bases; junction bases not matched to a gene: 2. This CDR3 has 13 residues. The DNA of the CDR3 is TGTGCCAGCAGCAGGGACAGGGAAGAGACCCAGTACTTC. Residues: CASSRDREETQYF.

V gene TRBV12-3 or TRBV12-4 combines with J gene TRBJ1-6; D not certain. The CDR3 is 13 amino acids. V dropped 4 bases and J dropped 11 bases, with 12 bases sitting between them. CDR3 sequence (DNA): TGTGCCAGCAGTTCCCTAAAAGGGACACCCCTCCACTTT. The encoded protein is CASSSLKGTPLHF.

The chain recombines TRBV5-1 with TRBJ1-6; no clear D. Germline V gene sequence: CDR1 SGHRS, CDR2 YFSETQ. This CDR3 is 17 amino acids long. V shed 2 bases and J shed 0 bases, with 12 bases lying between them. The DNA of the CDR3 is TGCGCCAGCAGCTTAGAAGACCCGAGCTCCTATAATTCACCCCTCCACTTT. Its protein is CASSLEDPSSYNSPLHF.

This chain connects TRBV29-1 to TRBJ2-1; no clear D gene. Trimming shortened V by 4 bases and J by 3 bases, and 10 bases separated the two germline ends. The CDR3 is 13 residues long. Germline V gives CDR1 SQVTM, CDR2 ANQGSEA. CDR3 DNA sequence: TGCAGCGTTGCTCAGGATCACTACAATGAGCAGTTCTTC. This encodes CSVAQDHYNEQFF.

This clonotype was picked up many times. The chain is built from TRBV11-2 and TRBJ2-1, with a weak D call TRBD1 (5 bases). The germline gives CDR1 SGHAT, CDR2 FQNNGV. CDR3 size: 18 residues. Deletions cut 1 base from V and 0 bases from J, with 16 bases between. CDR3 in DNA: TGTGCCAGCAGCTTAGGGGCGCAAGGGGCTGGCTCCTACAATGAGCAGTTCTTC. It yields the protein CASSLGAQGAGSYNEQFF.

This clonotype was detected only a few times. The rearrangement joins TRBV2 to TRBJ2-1; TRBD2 aligns across 9 bases. The V and J ends lost 8 bases and 7 bases, in that order; junction bases with no gene match: 9. CDR3 size: 14 residues. The germline gives CDR1 SNHLY, CDR2 FYNNEI. CDR3 residues: CASLAGSSRNEQFF. As DNA, the CDR3 is TGTGCCAGCCTAGCGGGAAGTAGTAGGAATGAGCAGTTCTTC.

This chain links TRBV7-2 with TRBJ2-5, with TRBD2 identical over 8 bases. The CDR3 spans 14 residues. The V gene's germline CDR1 is SGHTA and CDR2 FQGNSA. V trimming: 2 bases; J trimming: 4 bases; junction bases outside the gene matches: 3. For the CDR3, the DNA is TGTGCCAGCAGCTTATTCCTAGCGGGAGAGACCCAGTACTTC. As protein: CASSLFLAGETQYF.

In this sample, this clonotype turned up a few times. This chain connects TRBV11-1 to TRBJ2-3; D might be TRBD2 (5 bases). Germline V gives CDR1 SGHAT, CDR2 FQDESV (reference sequence). The CDR3 has 15 amino acids. The V end lost 6 bases, the J end lost 6 bases, and 19 bases lay between the germline ends. The CDR3 coding sequence is TGTGCCAGCAGTGGTCGGGGTTCGGCGCAGGATACGCAGTATTTT. Its protein product is CASSGRGSAQDTQYF.

This chain joins TRBV5-1 and TRBJ2-3, with 9 nucleotides matching TRBD2. J gave up 6 bases and V 1 base, and 6 bases lay outside the gene matches. The CDR3 spans 15 residues. CDR1 and CDR2 (germline): SGHRS, YFSETQ. In DNA, the CDR3 is TGCGCCAGCAGCTTGCTAGCGGGAAGCTGGGATACGCAGTATTTT. This sequence encodes CASSLLAGSWDTQYF. The whole variable domain, filled in from reference TRBV5-1 and TRBJ2-3, reads KAGVTQTPRYLIKTRGQQVTLSCSPISGHRSVSWYQQTPGQGLQFLFEYFSETQRNKGNFPGRFSGRQFSNSRSEMNVSTLELGDSALYLCASSLLAGSWDTQYFGPGTRLTVL.

CDR3 sequence reads: CSVELGPNTEAFF. In nucleotides, the CDR3 is TGCAGCGTTGAACTGGGCCCGAACACTGAAGCTTTCTTT. The J gene is TRBJ1-1, the V gene TRBV29-1; no definite D call. This CDR3 has 13 amino acids. Germline loops: CDR1 SQVTM, CDR2 ANQGSEA. Trimming took 2 bases from V and 1 from J, leaving 8 bases between them. The variable domain in full, with the rest retrieved from reference TRBV29-1 and TRBJ1-1, is SAVISQKPSRDICQRGTSLTIQCQVDSQVTMMFWYRQQPGQSLTLIATANQGSEATYESGFVIDKFPISRPNLTFSTLTVSNMSPEDSSIYLCSVELGPNTEAFFGQGTRLTVV.

In its sample, this clonotype was seen a few times. J is TRBJ1-6 and V is TRBV27, with D possibly being TRBD1 (6 bases). Deletions cut 5 bases from V and 9 bases from J, with 17 bases between. The CDR3 sequence is 15 residues long. Germline V gene lookup returns CDR1 MNHEY and CDR2 SMNVEV (reference sequence). In DNA, the CDR3 is TGTGCCAGCAGTCCCAATCAGGGGCGGGTTTCACCCCTCCACTTT. Translated, it gives CASSPNQGRVSPLHF.

Many counts were recorded for this clonotype. The chain couples TRBV12-3 or TRBV12-4 to TRBJ2-5; 8 bases match TRBD1. The CDR3 sequence is 14 residues long. With 6 bases clipped from V and 1 base from J, the junction kept 4 bases outside the gene matches. The CDR3 DNA sequence: TGTGCCAGCAGCCAGGGACAGGTCCAAGAGACCCAGTACTTC. Its protein is CASSQGQVQETQYF.

This clonotype has more than one count but fewer than ten. The genes are TRBV4-1 and TRBJ2-7, with 8 bases matching TRBD1. The germline gives CDR1 MGHRA, CDR2 YSYEKL. The CDR3 is 15 residues long. V lost 2 bases, J lost 3 bases, and 6 bases stayed unmatched. Written as DNA, the CDR3 is TGCGCCAGCAGCCAATCCCCGGGACAGGTCTACGAGCAGTACTTC. It translates to CASSQSPGQVYEQYF.